Each of the 27 T cell receptor beta chains below was sequenced from the same sample in a study of CD8 T cells in ankylosing spondylitis. MiXCR was run by TCRdb on the 5' RACE reads, yielding one entry per CDR3 protein. The table includes some 150,000 distinct CDR3 sequences, more than 40% detected once. Sequencing used synovial fluid, either unsorted or a sorted T cell fraction (not recorded which). These receptors were obtained from a male donor with ankylosing spondylitis.

This clonotype was observed many times. The genes are TRBV20-1 and TRBJ1-2; D unresolved. The CDR3 covers 15 residues. Germline-derived CDR1 and CDR2 are DFQATT and SNEGSKA (reference sequence). Trimming pared 0 bases from V and 4 bases from J, leaving 15 bases between. The CDR3 region is CSARETSTRVYGYTF. The CDR3, as DNA: TGCAGTGCTAGAGAAACATCCACTCGTGTCTATGGCTACACCTTC.

This chain joins TRBV4-2 and TRBJ2-2; 9 bases fit TRBD2. Germline V gene lookup returns CDR1 LGHNA and CDR2 YNFKEQ. V trimming: 1 base; J trimming: 7 bases; junction bases outside the gene matches: 13. This CDR3 region has 18 residues. CDR3 in amino acids: CASSQGNSGGLPGGELFF. CDR3 nucleotide sequence: TGTGCCAGCAGCCAAGGGAATAGCGGGGGCCTACCCGGCGGGGAGCTGTTTTTT.

This clonotype was recorded only once. V gene TRBV19 combines with J gene TRBJ2-1; the D is unclear. Germline V gives CDR1 LNHDA, CDR2 SQIVND (reference sequence). The CDR3 has 14 residues. The CDR3 protein is CASGSADPHNEQFF. The CDR3, as DNA: TGTGCAAGTGGCTCGGCTGACCCCCACAATGAGCAGTTCTTC.

The rearrangement joins TRBV12-3 or TRBV12-4 to TRBJ2-4; 7 positions match TRBD2. This CDR3 is 15 amino acids long. The junction had 6 bases not matched to a gene; V was cut back by 5 bases and J by 2 bases. CDR3 bases: TGTGCCAGCAGTCACCTAGGGACTACCAAAAACATTCAGTACTTC. It translates to CASSHLGTTKNIQYF.

This clonotype was seen only a few times. CDR3 protein: CASSPRGGGPNEKLFF. The CDR3 bases are TGTGCCAGCAGCCCCAGAGGGGGGGGGCCAAATGAAAAACTGTTTTTT. This rearrangement joins TRBV7-9 to TRBJ1-4; D is perhaps TRBD1 (6 bases). Between the trimmed V and J ends, which lost 5 bases and 5 bases, there was a span of 18 bases. CDR3 length equals 16 residues. Looked up from germline, CDR1 is SEHNR and CDR2 is FQNEAQ (reference sequence).

This clonotype has a handful of counts. This rearrangement joins TRBV20-1 to TRBJ1-1; D is perhaps TRBD1 (5 bases). Trimming pared 8 bases from V and 4 bases from J, leaving 14 bases between. The CDR3 totals 12 residues. Germline V CDR1 and CDR2: DFQATT, SNEGSKA (reference sequence). CDR3 amino acids: CSRGVMGTEAFF. The CDR3 DNA is TGCAGTCGGGGGGTGATGGGCACTGAAGCTTTCTTT.

The table lists this clonotype with a few counts. The chain is built from TRBV6-1 and TRBJ2-1; D is perhaps TRBD2 (6 bases). The germline V gene encodes CDR1 MNHNS and CDR2 SASEGT. V was cut by 10 bases and J by 0 bases, with 10 bases left in between. The CDR3 sequence is 13 residues long. The DNA of the CDR3 is TGTGCCACGGGGGTGAGCTCCTACAATGAGCAGTTCTTC. The encoded protein is CATGVSSYNEQFF.

There are a few counts of this clonotype. This CDR3 reads CASSLFTEAFF. CDR3 DNA: TGTGCCAGCAGCTTATTCACTGAAGCTTTCTTT. The chain joins TRBV7-9 to TRBJ1-1; D remains ambiguous. Germline values: CDR1 SEHNR, CDR2 FQNEAQ (reference sequence). The length of the CDR3 is 11 residues. Trimming stripped 2 bases from V and 4 bases from J, with 2 bases between.

J is TRBJ2-5 and V is TRBV7-6; D perhaps matches TRBD2 (7 bases). Trimming left V 3 bases short and J 5 bases short, with 13 bases between. The CDR3 spans 14 residues. Germline CDR1 SGHVS, CDR2 FNYEAQ. This CDR3 reads CASSLGGAWETQYF. DNA of the CDR3: TGTGCCAGCAGCTTGGGGGGGGCATGGGAGACCCAGTACTTC.

The chain uses TRBV20-1 and TRBJ1-1; tentatively, D is TRBD1 (5 bases). Trimming took off 2 bases at V and 3 bases at J, with 13 bases between the two ends. The CDR3 spans 14 residues. Germline values: CDR1 DFQATT, CDR2 SNEGSKA (reference sequence). The CDR3 DNA is TGCAGTGCTAGACAGGGTGGAAAGGACACTGAAGCTTTCTTT. Translation: CSARQGGKDTEAFF.

The chain joins TRBV12-3 or TRBV12-4 to TRBJ1-5; D call uncertain. The CDR3 has 16 amino acids. V was shortened by 6 bases and J by 4 bases, with 19 bases between the two germline ends. DNA of the CDR3: TGTGCCAGCAGCTACAAAATCGGCAGGCCGAATCAGCCCCAGCATTTT. This translates into CASSYKIGRPNQPQHF.

The table lists this clonotype with a few counts. The CDR3: CASSYSNGVYSGELFF. CDR3 nucleotide sequence: TGTGCCAGCAGTTACTCGAACGGGGTGTATTCCGGGGAGCTGTTTTTT. V is TRBV6-5 and J is TRBJ2-2; perhaps TRBD2 as D (5 bases). Looked up from germline, CDR1 is MNHEY and CDR2 is SVGAGI. V was cut by 0 bases and J by 6 bases, with 14 bases left in between. The CDR3 runs 16 residues.

The chain employs TRBV20-1 and TRBJ2-1, with D possibly matching TRBD2 (5 bases). Trimming pared 2 bases from V and 4 bases from J, leaving 21 bases between. Germline V gene data show CDR1 as DFQATT and CDR2 as SNEGSKA (reference sequence). The CDR3 contains 17 residues. CDR3 sequence reads: CSARYSGTSSGYNEQFF. Here the CDR3 DNA reads TGCAGTGCTAGATACTCCGGAACTAGTTCCGGGTACAATGAGCAGTTCTTC.

This sequence joins TRBV27 and TRBJ1-4; D uncertain. This CDR3 spans 15 amino acids. V shed 3 bases and J shed 5 bases, with 13 bases lying between them. CDR1 is MNHEY, CDR2 SMNVEV, per germline (reference sequence). The CDR3 DNA sequence: TGTGCCAGCAGTTTGTTCGGGAACGGGAATGAAAAACTGTTTTTT. This sequence encodes CASSLFGNGNEKLFF.

This clonotype was observed a few times. This rearrangement joins TRBV28 to TRBJ2-1, with TRBD2 matching over 10 bases. Germline CDR1 MDHEN, CDR2 SYDVKM. The CDR3 has 15 amino acids. Trimming at V came to 6 bases and at J to 5 bases, leaving 7 bases not matched to a gene. CDR3 sequence: CASRLTSGPHNEQFF. CDR3 coding DNA: TGTGCCAGCAGGTTGACTAGCGGGCCTCACAATGAGCAGTTCTTC.

The chain combines TRBV6-1 with TRBJ2-7; D remains unclear. From germline, CDR1 is MNHNS and CDR2 SASEGT. This CDR3 spans 15 amino acids. V was cut by 5 bases and J by 0 bases, with 14 bases left in between. CDR3 sequence: CASSPRPDSSYEQYF. The CDR3 DNA is TGTGCCAGCAGTCCTCGCCCGGATAGCTCCTACGAGCAGTACTTC.

V is TRBV5-1 and J is TRBJ2-1; 8 bases align to TRBD2. The junction had 21 bases not matched to a gene; V was cut back by 4 bases and J by 0 bases. CDR3 size: 21 residues. Germline assignment: CDR1 SGHRS and CDR2 YFSETQ. The CDR3 spells CASSNWAGERELAVSYNEQFF. Written as DNA, the CDR3 is TGCGCCAGCAGCAACTGGGCCGGCGAGAGGGAACTAGCGGTCTCCTACAATGAGCAGTTCTTC.

This rearrangement joins TRBV3-1 to TRBJ2-7; D may correspond to TRBD1 or TRBD2 (5 bases each). The germline CDR1 and CDR2 sequences are LGHDT and YNNKEL (reference sequence). The CDR3 is 14 amino acids. The V end was cut by 2 bases, the J end by 0 bases, with 8 bases between. DNA of the CDR3: TGTGCCAGCAGCCAACGGGACGGCTCCTACGAGCAGTACTTC. Protein: CASSQRDGSYEQYF.

This chain connects TRBV12-3 or TRBV12-4 to TRBJ2-1; 7 bases map to TRBD2. The CDR3 sequence is 14 residues long. V was pared by 4 bases and J by 2 bases, with 2 bases of the junction left unmatched. The DNA of the CDR3 is TGTGCCAGCAGTTACGGGGGGACCTACAATGAGCAGTTCTTC. It translates to CASSYGGTYNEQFF.

The chain employs TRBV4-2 and TRBJ2-1; D not certain. The CDR3 is 13 residues long. Germline V lookup: CDR1 LGHNA, CDR2 YNFKEQ. V lost 6 bases and J 7 bases, leaving 13 bases between the germline ends. The CDR3 loop is CASRGIGNNEQFF. The DNA of the CDR3 is TGTGCCAGCAGGGGGATAGGGAATAATGAGCAGTTCTTC.

The rearrangement links TRBV2 to TRBJ1-1, with unresolved D. Germline V gene lookup returns CDR1 SNHLY and CDR2 FYNNEI. Trimming removed 4 bases at V and 1 base at J, with 13 bases between. The CDR3 is 15 residues long. CDR3 sequence reads: CASSVRRWRNTEAFF. The CDR3 nucleotides are TGTGCCAGCAGTGTTAGAAGGTGGCGGAACACTGAAGCTTTCTTT.

This clonotype was picked up a small number of times. V usage is TRBV12-3 or TRBV12-4 and J usage is TRBJ2-1; 8 bases map to TRBD2. CDR3 size: 21 residues. After removal of 3 bases from V and 5 bases from J, the junction contained 24 bases not matched to a gene. CDR3 coding DNA: TGTGCCAGCAGTTTTGTATATTTGTTGTTAGCGGGATCTTCTTCCCACAATGAGCAGTTCTTC. Its translation: CASSFVYLLLAGSSSHNEQFF.

The genes are TRBV5-8 and TRBJ2-1, with 7 bases aligning to TRBD1. This CDR3 is built from 15 residues. Germline CDR1 and CDR2: SGHTS and YDEGEE. The ends lost 5 bases at V and 3 bases at J; junction bases unmatched: 8. The CDR3 spells CASSQKQGLYNEQFF. CDR3 in DNA: TGTGCCAGCAGTCAGAAACAGGGGCTCTACAATGAGCAGTTCTTC.

CDR3 DNA: TGTGCCAGCAGCTTGTATAGGACAGAAGAGACCCAGTACTTC. Translation: CASSLYRTEETQYF. The chain recombines TRBV5-4 with TRBJ2-5, with a possible D match to TRBD1 (6 bases). Trimming took 1 base from V and 3 from J, leaving 10 bases between them. The CDR3 covers 14 residues. The V gene's germline CDR1 is SGHNT and CDR2 YYREEE (reference sequence).

The gene calls are TRBV2 and TRBJ2-2; 10 bases line up with TRBD2. V was pared by 7 bases and J by 2 bases, with 4 bases of the junction left unmatched. The CDR3 length is 15 residues. The germline V gene has CDR1 SNHLY and CDR2 FYNNEI. CDR3 protein: CASKGTSVNTGELFF. The CDR3 region has the DNA TGTGCCAGCAAGGGGACTAGCGTAAACACCGGGGAGCTGTTTTTT.

This clonotype came up many times. The rearrangement links TRBV20-1 to TRBJ1-1, with D possibly matching TRBD1 (5 bases). CDR3 length: 13 residues. CDR1 is DFQATT, CDR2 SNEGSKA, per germline (reference sequence). The V end lost 1 base, the J end lost 3 bases, and 9 bases lay between the germline ends. The chain's CDR3 is CSARGGLHTEAFF. The CDR3 DNA reads as TGCAGTGCTAGAGGGGGCTTACACACTGAAGCTTTCTTT.

V and J are TRBV5-1 and TRBJ2-1; 8 nucleotides agree with TRBD2. This CDR3 contains 17 residues. Germline assignment: CDR1 SGHRS and CDR2 YFSETQ. V shed 2 bases, J shed 2 bases, and the junction held 9 bases outside the gene matches. The CDR3 nucleotides are TGCGCCAGCAGCTTTGCGCTAGCGGGTCATACCTACAATGAGCAGTTCTTC. This translates into CASSFALAGHTYNEQFF.